What follows are 14 T cell receptor beta chains derived from one specimen sequenced in a study of OX40 agonist ivuxolimab in advanced cancers. Clones were sequenced by immunoSEQ multiplex PCR, and TCRdb holds only the in-frame ones, with some missing. The sample holds tens of thousands of clones, roughly 80% seen once. The source material was CD4+ or CD8+ T cells sorted from blood, sampled in a trial of the OX40 agonist ivuxolimab. These receptors were obtained from an adult with an advanced solid tumor such as melanoma, head and neck, liver or kidney cancer.

J is TRBJ1-4 and V is TRBV6-1, with TRBD1 matching 7 bases. The trim removed 4 bases at V and 2 bases at J, leaving 4 bases unmatched. The V gene's germline CDR1 is MNHNS and CDR2 SASEGT. This CDR3 has 15 amino acids. The CDR3 region has the DNA TGTGCCAGCAGTGGTCAGGGGGGGACTAATGAAAAACTGTTTTTT. Amino acid sequence: CASSGQGGTNEKLFF.

V and J are TRBV29-1 and TRBJ1-2, with a tentative D call TRBD1 (6 bases). Per the germline V gene, CDR1 is SQVTM and CDR2 is ANQGSEA. This CDR3 is 11 amino acids long. V was trimmed by 4 bases and J by 5 bases, leaving 8 bases between them. The CDR3 here is CSVGQDYGYTF. CDR3 DNA sequence: TGCAGCGTTGGACAGGATTATGGCTACACCTTC.

The chain joins TRBV5-1 to TRBJ2-7; possibly TRBD2 for D (5 bases). The CDR3 is made up of 12 amino acids. Germline V gives CDR1 SGHRS, CDR2 YFSETQ. Trimming removed 4 bases at V and 2 bases at J, with 7 bases between. CDR3 coding DNA: TGCGCCAGCAGCCCGGAGGCCTACGAGCAGTACTTC. It codes for CASSPEAYEQYF.

The chain couples TRBV6-5 to TRBJ2-1; D might be TRBD1 (7 bases). This CDR3 is 16 amino acids long. The ends were cut back, 2 bases at V and 0 bases at J, with 11 bases in the middle. The germline CDR1 and CDR2 sequences are MNHEY and SVGAGI. The CDR3 spells CASSYGQGGSYNEQFF. The CDR3, as DNA: TGTGCCAGCAGTTACGGGCAGGGGGGCTCCTACAATGAGCAGTTCTTC.

V usage is TRBV2 and J usage is TRBJ2-7; D is unclear. CDR3 length: 12 residues. The V end was cut by 7 bases, the J end by 2 bases, with 9 bases between. Germline V CDR1 and CDR2: SNHLY, FYNNEI. CDR3: CASKDYAYEQYF. CDR3 DNA sequence: TGTGCCAGCAAGGATTATGCCTACGAGCAGTACTTC.

The chain combines TRBV2 with TRBJ1-2; TRBD1 is a possible D gene (6 bases). Germline V lookup: CDR1 SNHLY, CDR2 FYNNEI. The CDR3 runs 13 residues. V was cut by 3 bases and J by 3 bases, with 8 bases left in between. The CDR3 DNA sequence: TGTGCCAGCAGTGACGAGGGGGACTATGGCTACACCTTC. Translating gives CASSDEGDYGYTF.

The chain is built from TRBV30 and TRBJ2-7, with D possibly matching TRBD2 (6 bases). V was pared by 2 bases and J by 0 bases, with 14 bases between. CDR3 length: 15 residues. CDR1 GTSNPN and CDR2 SVGIG come from the germline V gene (reference sequence). The CDR3: CAWSPRGLTSYEQYF. In DNA form, the CDR3 reads TGTGCCTGGAGTCCGCGGGGACTTACCTCCTACGAGCAGTACTTC.

The chain carries TRBV23-1 and TRBJ1-1, with D unclear. TRBV23-1 is sorted into the ORF group, with uncertain function. The CDR3 sequence is 16 residues long. Trimming stripped 0 bases from V and 3 bases from J, with 14 bases between. The DNA for the CDR3 is TGCGCCAGCAGTCAATCGGGGAGGAGGGATTACACTGAAGCTTTCTTT. Translated, it gives CASSQSGRRDYTEAFF.

The chain carries TRBV2 and TRBJ1-5, with D perhaps TRBD1 (6 bases). The CDR3 consists of 15 residues. V lost 0 bases, J lost 6 bases, and 12 bases lay in between. Per the germline V gene, CDR1 is SNHLY and CDR2 is FYNNEI. CDR3 residues: CASSEAYRAAQPQHF. The CDR3 nucleotides are TGTGCCAGCAGTGAAGCATACAGGGCAGCTCAGCCCCAGCATTTT.

This sequence joins TRBV11-2 and TRBJ2-7; unclear D gene. Trimming stripped 1 base from V and 4 bases from J, with 8 bases between. The CDR3 contains 13 residues. Germline V gives CDR1 SGHAT, CDR2 FQNNGV. The CDR3 bases are TGTGCCAGCAGCTTAGCTAGGCCGTACGAGCAGTACTTC. Translated: CASSLARPYEQYF. Supplemented by reference TRBV11-2 and TRBJ2-7, the full variable domain reads EAGVAQSPRYKIIEKRQSVAFWCNPISGHATLYWYQQILGQGPKLLIQFQNNGVVDDSQLPKDRFSAERLKGVDSTLKIQPAKLEDSAVYLCASSLARPYEQYFGPGTRLTVT.

The genes are TRBV5-1 and TRBJ1-3, with D possibly matching TRBD1 (5 bases). CDR1 and CDR2 (germline): SGHRS, YFSETQ. V lost 0 bases and J lost 7, with 11 bases in between. The CDR3 sequence is 14 residues long. Here the CDR3 DNA reads TGCGCCAGCAGCTTGGGCCCGGGACCCAACACCATATATTTT. Translation: CASSLGPGPNTIYF.

The chain links TRBV2 to TRBJ2-5; D remains ambiguous. Germline CDR1 is SNHLY and CDR2 is FYNNEI. V gave up 5 bases and J gave up 5 bases, with 6 bases separating them. CDR3 length equals 11 residues. The CDR3 region is CASSWKETQYF. CDR3 DNA: TGTGCCAGCAGTTGGAAGGAGACCCAGTACTTC.

The chain uses TRBV10-2 and TRBJ2-5; 10 positions agree with TRBD2. CDR1 is WSHSY and CDR2 is SAAADI in the germline V gene. The CDR3 loop spans 15 amino acids. Unmatched junction bases numbered 13, after V lost 10 bases and J lost 5 bases. Here the CDR3 DNA reads TGCGCCACCTCCCTAATAGCGGGAGGTGGGGAGACCCAGTACTTC. Its protein is CATSLIAGGGETQYF.

The J gene is TRBJ2-1, the V gene TRBV5-1, with 8 nucleotides matching TRBD2. Trimming at V came to 6 bases and at J to 1 base, leaving 6 bases not matched to a gene. The CDR3 is 15 residues long. The germline V gene encodes CDR1 SGHRS and CDR2 YFSETQ. DNA for the CDR3: TGCGCCAGCACTTTGGTAGCGGGATCCTACAATGAGCAGTTCTTC. It encodes CASTLVAGSYNEQFF.